What follows describes a single T cell receptor (beta chain). Original handling: For nucleated cells, counts were estimated from reference gene primer amplification. Assay: immunoSEQ multiplex PCR; the TCRdb copy retains only in-frame clones and omits some. V, J and clone size reflect that table, while D and trimming were determined from the DNA. The sample includes about 210,000 clones, roughly 81% of them seen just once. This CDR3 is 14 amino acids long. The V gene lost 4 bases and the J gene lost 4 bases, with 11 bases spanning the gap. CDR1 is ENHRY, CDR2 SYGVKD, per germline. This sample is part of a study of blood T cell repertoires in COVID-19. Whole-study context: Some COVID-19 samples were acute and others convalescent; all came from the United States, Italy and Spain. PBMCs, B-cell-depleted T cells, or T cells provided the cDNA or gDNA that made up the material.

The sequence was obtained from a woman older than 75 with acute or convalescent COVID-19. The sample was peripheral blood. V usage is TRBV10-3 and J usage is TRBJ1-5; D call uncertain. As DNA, the CDR3 is TGTGCCATCAGTGGGTCGCAGATTAATCAGCCCCAGCATTTT. Translated, it gives CAISGSQINQPQHF.